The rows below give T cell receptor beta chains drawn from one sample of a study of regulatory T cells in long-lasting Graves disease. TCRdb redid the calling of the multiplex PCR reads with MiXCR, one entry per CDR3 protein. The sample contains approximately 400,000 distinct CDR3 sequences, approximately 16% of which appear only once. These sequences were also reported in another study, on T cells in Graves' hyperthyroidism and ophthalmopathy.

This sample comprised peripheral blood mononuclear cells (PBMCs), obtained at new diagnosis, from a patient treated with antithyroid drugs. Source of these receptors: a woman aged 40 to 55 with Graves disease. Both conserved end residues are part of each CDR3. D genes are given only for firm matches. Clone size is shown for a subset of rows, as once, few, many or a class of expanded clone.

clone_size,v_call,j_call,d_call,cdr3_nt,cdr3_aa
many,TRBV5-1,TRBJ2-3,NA,TGCGCCAGCAGCTTGGAAGGGTCTTTCACAGATACGCAGTATTTT,CASSLEGSFTDTQYF
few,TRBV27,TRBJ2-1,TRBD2,TGTGCCAGCAGGTTAGCGGGATCCCCTTACAATGAGCAGTTCTTC,CASRLAGSPYNEQFF
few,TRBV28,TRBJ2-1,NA,TGTGCCAGCAGTTCATCGAATAACGGACTACTCACCAATGAGCAGTTCTTC,CASSSSNNGLLTNEQFF
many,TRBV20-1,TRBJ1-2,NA,TGCAGTGCTTCTGGACTTCTACCTCCCTCTAACTATGGCTACACCTTC,CSASGLLPPSNYGYTF
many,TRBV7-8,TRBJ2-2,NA,TGTGCCAGCAGCTTATCGCCTTACACCGGGGAGCTGTTTTTT,CASSLSPYTGELFF
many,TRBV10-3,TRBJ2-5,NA,TGTGCCATCAGCCCCGCTTCGGGGCAAGAGACCCAGTACTTC,CAISPASGQETQYF
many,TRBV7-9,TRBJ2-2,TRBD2,TGTGCCAGCAGCCGTACCGCGGGAGGGAACACCGGGGAGCTGTTTTTT,CASSRTAGGNTGELFF
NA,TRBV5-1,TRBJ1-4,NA,TGCGCCAGCAGCCCCGGACAGACCGCAACTAATGAAAAACTGTTTTTT,CASSPGQTATNEKLFF
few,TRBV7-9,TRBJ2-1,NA,TGTGCCAGCAGCCCCATGGTCACCGAGAGGGGTATTCGAGCACACTCCTACAATGAGCAGTTCTTC,CASSPMVTERGIRAHSYNEQFF
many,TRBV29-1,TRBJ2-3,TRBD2,TGCAGCGTTGAAGGGTCTAGCGGGGGCACAGATACGCAGTATTTT,CSVEGSSGGTDTQYF
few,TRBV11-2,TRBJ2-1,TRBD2,TGTGCCAGCGCTAGCGGGAGTTGGGATGAGCAGTTCTTC,CASASGSWDEQFF
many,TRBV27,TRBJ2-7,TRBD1,TGTGCCAGCAGTCCGGCAGGGGGCCTATACGAGCAGTACTTC,CASSPAGGLYEQYF
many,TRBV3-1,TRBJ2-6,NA,TGTGCCAGCAGCCAAGACTCATACTCTGGGGCCAACGTCCTGACTTTC,CASSQDSYSGANVLTF
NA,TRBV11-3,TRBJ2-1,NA,TGTGCCAGCAGCTTAGCGAGAGACGGGGGCGCTTTTTTTTACAATGAGCAGTTCTTC,CASSLARDGGAFFYNEQFF
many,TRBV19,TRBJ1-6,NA,TGTGCCAGTACCCACAGGGAGAAATCAGCACCCCTCCACTTT,CASTHREKSAPLHF
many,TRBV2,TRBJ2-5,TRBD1,TGTGCCAGCAACCCGGACAGGGGAGAGACCCAGTACTTC,CASNPDRGETQYF
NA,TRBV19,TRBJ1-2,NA,TGTGCCAGTAGCACACACGGTCAGGACATAAATGGCTACACCTTC,CASSTHGQDINGYTF
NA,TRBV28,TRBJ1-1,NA,TGTGCCAGCAGTTCCCCGGCCATGAACACTGAAGCTTTCTTT,CASSSPAMNTEAFF
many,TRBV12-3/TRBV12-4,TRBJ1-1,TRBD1,TGTGCCAGCACCCAGGGGGGGCGAACTGAAGCTTTCTTT,CASTQGGRTEAFF
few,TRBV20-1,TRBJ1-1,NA,TGCAGTGCTAGAGCCGGACAGCGGAACACTGAAGCTTTCTTT,CSARAGQRNTEAFF
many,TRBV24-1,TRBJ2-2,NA,TGTGCCACCAGTGATTCCCGAACCAACACCGGGGAGCTGTTTTTT,CATSDSRTNTGELFF
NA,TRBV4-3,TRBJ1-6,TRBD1,TGCGCCAGCAGCCAAGTCGACAGGGCTAATTCACCCCTCCACTTT,CASSQVDRANSPLHF
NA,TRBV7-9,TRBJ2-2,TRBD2,TGTGCCAGCAGCTTGGGACTAGCGGGAGGGATCACCGGGGAGCTGTTTTTT,CASSLGLAGGITGELFF
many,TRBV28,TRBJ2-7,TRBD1,TGTGCCAGCAGTACCGCCGGGACAGACTACGAGCAGTACTTC,CASSTAGTDYEQYF
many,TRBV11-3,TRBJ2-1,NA,TGTGCCAGCAGCTTAAGGGGGGCAAGCTCCTACAATGAGCAGTTCTTC,CASSLRGASSYNEQFF
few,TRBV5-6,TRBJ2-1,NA,TGTGCCAGCAGCTTCCTCGGGGGAGACAATGAGCAGTTCTTC,CASSFLGGDNEQFF
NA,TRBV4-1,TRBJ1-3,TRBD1,TGCGCCAGCAGCCAAGGAGTGGAGGTGGACAGGGGGCTCTCTGGAAACACCATATATTTT,CASSQGVEVDRGLSGNTIYF
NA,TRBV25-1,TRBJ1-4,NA,TGTGCCAGCAGTGACGACCGGGAAGCTAATGAAAAACTGTTTTTT,CASSDDREANEKLFF
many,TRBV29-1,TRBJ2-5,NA,TGCAGCGTTGCCGGTGGGAAGGGAGAGACCCAGTACTTC,CSVAGGKGETQYF
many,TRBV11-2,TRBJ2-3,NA,TGTGCCAGCAGCTTAAGAGGCGCTAGATGGAGCACAGATACGCAGTATTTT,CASSLRGARWSTDTQYF